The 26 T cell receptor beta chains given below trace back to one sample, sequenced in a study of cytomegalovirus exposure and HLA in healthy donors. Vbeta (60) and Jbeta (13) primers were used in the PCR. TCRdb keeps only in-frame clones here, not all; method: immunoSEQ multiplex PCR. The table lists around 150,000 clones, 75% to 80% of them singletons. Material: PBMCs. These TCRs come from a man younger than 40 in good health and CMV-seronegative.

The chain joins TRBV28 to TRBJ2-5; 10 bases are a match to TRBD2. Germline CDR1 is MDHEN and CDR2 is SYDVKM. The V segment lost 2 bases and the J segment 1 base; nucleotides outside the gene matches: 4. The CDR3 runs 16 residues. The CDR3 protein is CASSLTGTSVQETQYF. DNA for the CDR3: TGTGCCAGCAGTTTAACCGGGACTAGCGTCCAAGAGACCCAGTACTTC.

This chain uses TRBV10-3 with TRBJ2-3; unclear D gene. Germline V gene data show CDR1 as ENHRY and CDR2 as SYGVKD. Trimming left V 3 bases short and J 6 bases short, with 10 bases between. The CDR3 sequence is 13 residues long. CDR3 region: CAISDPPSDTQYF. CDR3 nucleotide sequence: TGTGCCATCAGTGATCCCCCCTCGGATACGCAGTATTTT.

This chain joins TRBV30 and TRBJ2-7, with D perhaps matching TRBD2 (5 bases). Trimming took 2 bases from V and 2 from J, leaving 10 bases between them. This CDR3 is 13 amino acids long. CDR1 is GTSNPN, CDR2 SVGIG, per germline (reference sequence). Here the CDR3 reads CAWSFGGPYEQYF. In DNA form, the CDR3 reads TGTGCCTGGAGTTTCGGAGGACCCTACGAGCAGTACTTC.

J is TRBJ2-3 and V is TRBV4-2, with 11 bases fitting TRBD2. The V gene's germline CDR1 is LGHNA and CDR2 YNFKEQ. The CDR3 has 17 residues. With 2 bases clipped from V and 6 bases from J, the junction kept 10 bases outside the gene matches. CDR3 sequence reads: CASSQRHLAGGHDTQYF. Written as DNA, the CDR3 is TGTGCCAGCAGCCAAAGGCACCTAGCGGGGGGCCACGATACGCAGTATTTT.

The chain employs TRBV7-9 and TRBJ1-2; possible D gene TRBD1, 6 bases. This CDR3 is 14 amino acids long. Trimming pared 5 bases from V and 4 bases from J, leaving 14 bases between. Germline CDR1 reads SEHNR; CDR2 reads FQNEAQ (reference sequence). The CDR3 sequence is CASSLSQGIYGYTF. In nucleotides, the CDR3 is TGTGCCAGCAGCCTAAGCCAGGGGATCTATGGCTACACCTTC.

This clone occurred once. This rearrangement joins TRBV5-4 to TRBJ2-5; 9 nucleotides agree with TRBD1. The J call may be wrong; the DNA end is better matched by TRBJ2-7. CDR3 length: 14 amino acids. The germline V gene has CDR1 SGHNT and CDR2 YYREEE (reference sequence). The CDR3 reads CASSPGTGTYEQYF. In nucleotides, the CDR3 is TGTGCCAGCAGCCCTGGGACAGGGACCTACGAGCAGTACTTC.

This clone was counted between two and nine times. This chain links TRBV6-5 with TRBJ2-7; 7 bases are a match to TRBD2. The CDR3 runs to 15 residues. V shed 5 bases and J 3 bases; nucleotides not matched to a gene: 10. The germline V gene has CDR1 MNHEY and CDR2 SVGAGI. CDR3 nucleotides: TGTGCCAGCAGTGGTGGACTAGATAGCGTCTACGAGCAGTACTTC. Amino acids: CASSGGLDSVYEQYF.

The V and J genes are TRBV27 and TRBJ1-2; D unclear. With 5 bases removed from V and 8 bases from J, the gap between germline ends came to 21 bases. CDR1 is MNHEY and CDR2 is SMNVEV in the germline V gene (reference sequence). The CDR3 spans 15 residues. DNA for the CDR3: TGTGCCAGCAGTCCTTATTTGTCGGGGTTAGGGGGCTACACCTTC. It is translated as CASSPYLSGLGGYTF.

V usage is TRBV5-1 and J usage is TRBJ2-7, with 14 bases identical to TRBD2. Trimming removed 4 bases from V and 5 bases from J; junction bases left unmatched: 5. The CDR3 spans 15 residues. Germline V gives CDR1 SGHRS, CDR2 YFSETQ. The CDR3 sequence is CASSPGTSGSHEQYF. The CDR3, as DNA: TGCGCCAGCAGCCCAGGGACTAGCGGGAGCCACGAGCAGTACTTC.

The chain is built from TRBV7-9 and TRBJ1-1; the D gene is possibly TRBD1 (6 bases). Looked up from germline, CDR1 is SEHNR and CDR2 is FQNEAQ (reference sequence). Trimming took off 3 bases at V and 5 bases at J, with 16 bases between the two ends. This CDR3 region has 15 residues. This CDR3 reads CASSFWGAGGTEAFF. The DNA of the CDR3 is TGTGCCAGCAGCTTTTGGGGGGCGGGGGGAACTGAAGCTTTCTTT.

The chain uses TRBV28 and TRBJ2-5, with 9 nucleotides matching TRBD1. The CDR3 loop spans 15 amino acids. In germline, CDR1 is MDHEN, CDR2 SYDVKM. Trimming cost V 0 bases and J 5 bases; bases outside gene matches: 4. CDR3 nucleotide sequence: TGTGCCAGCAGTTTATGGGACAGGGGTGGGGAGACCCAGTACTTC. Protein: CASSLWDRGGETQYF. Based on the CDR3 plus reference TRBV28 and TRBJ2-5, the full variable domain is DVKVTQSSRYLVKRTGEKVFLECVQDMDHENMFWYRQDPGLGLRLIYFSYDVKMKEKGDIPEGYSVSREKKERFSLILESASTNQTSMYLCASSLWDRGGETQYFGPGTRLLVL.

CDR3 protein: CASSARPGTSGNEQFF. The CDR3 DNA follows: TGTGCCAGCAGCGCGCGGCCCGGGACTAGCGGGAATGAGCAGTTCTTC. V and J are TRBV7-6 and TRBJ2-1; 12 bases line up with TRBD2. V dropped 5 bases and J dropped 7; count of bases not matched to a gene: 9. The CDR3 covers 16 residues. The V gene's germline CDR1 is SGHVS and CDR2 FNYEAQ. The variable domain in full, completed from reference TRBV7-6 and TRBJ2-1, reads GAGVSQSPRYKVTKRGQDVALRCDPISGHVSLYWYRQALGQGPEFLTYFNYEAQQDKSGLPNDRFSAERPEGSISTLTIQRTEQRDSAMYRCASSARPGTSGNEQFFGPGTRLTVL.

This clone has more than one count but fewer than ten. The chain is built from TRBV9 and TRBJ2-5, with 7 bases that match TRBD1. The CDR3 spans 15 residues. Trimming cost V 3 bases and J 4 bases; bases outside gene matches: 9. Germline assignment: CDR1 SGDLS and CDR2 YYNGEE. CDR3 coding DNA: TGTGCCAGCAGCGCCCCTGCAGGGGGATCAGAGACCCAGTACTTC. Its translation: CASSAPAGGSETQYF.

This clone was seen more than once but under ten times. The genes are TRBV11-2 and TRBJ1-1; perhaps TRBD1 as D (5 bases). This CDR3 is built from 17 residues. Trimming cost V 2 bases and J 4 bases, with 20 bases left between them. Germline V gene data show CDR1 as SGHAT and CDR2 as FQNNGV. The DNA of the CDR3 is TGTGCCAGCAGCTTAAATCACATTTCCGGGGGTTTCACTGAAGCTTTCTTT. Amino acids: CASSLNHISGGFTEAFF.

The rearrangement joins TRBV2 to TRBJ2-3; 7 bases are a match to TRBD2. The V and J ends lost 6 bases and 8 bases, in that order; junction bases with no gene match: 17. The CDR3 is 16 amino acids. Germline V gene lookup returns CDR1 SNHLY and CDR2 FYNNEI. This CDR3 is CASRVPSSGHRGTQYF. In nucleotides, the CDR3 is TGTGCCAGCAGGGTCCCATCTAGCGGCCACAGAGGTACGCAGTATTTT.

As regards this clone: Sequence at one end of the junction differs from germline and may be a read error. CDR3 DNA: TGTGCCAGCAGCTTGGGAGCACAGATCCAGGACTTC. As protein: CASSLGAQIQDF. The J gene is TRBJ2-5, the V gene TRBV5-4; no clear D. The CDR3 is 12 amino acids. Per the germline V gene, CDR1 is SGHNT and CDR2 is YYREEE (reference sequence).

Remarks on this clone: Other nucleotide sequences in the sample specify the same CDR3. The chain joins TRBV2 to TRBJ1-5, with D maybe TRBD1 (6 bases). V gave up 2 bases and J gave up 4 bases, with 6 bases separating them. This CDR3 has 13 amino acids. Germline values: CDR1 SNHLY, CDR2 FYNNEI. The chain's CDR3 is CASSEQGNQPQHF. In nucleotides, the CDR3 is TGTGCCAGCAGTGAACAGGGGAATCAGCCCCAGCATTTT.

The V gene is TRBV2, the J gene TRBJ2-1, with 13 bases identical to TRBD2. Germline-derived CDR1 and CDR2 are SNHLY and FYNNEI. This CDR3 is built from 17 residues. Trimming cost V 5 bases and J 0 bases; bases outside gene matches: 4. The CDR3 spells CASSRLAGGSSYNEQFF. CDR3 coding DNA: TGTGCCAGCAGTAGACTAGCGGGGGGAAGCTCCTACAATGAGCAGTTCTTC.

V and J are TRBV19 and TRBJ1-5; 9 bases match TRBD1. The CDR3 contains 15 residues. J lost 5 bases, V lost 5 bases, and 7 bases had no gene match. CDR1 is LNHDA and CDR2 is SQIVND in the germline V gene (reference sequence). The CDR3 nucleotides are TGTGCCAGTAGTGTACAGGGGGCTCTGGATCAGCCCCAGCATTTT. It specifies CASSVQGALDQPQHF.

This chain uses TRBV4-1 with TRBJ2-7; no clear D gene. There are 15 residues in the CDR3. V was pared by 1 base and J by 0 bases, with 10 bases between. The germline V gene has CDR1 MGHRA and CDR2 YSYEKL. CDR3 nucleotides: TGCGCCAGCAGCCAAGGGCTAGAGAGCTCCTACGAGCAGTACTTC. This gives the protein CASSQGLESSYEQYF.

The CDR3 DNA follows: TGTGCCAGCAGCCAGACAGGGAACACAGATACGCAGTATTTT. Translated, it gives CASSQTGNTDTQYF. The V and J genes are TRBV7-8 and TRBJ2-3; 7 bases fit TRBD1. The germline V gene encodes CDR1 SGHVS and CDR2 FQNEAQ. This CDR3 is built from 14 residues. The junction had 4 bases not matched to a gene; V was cut back by 5 bases and J by 2 bases.

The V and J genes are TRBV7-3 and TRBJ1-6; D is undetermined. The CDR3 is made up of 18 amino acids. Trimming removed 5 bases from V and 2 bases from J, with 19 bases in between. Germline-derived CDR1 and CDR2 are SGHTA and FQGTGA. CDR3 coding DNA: TGTGCCAGCAGCCCCCTCACGAGGGAGAAGGCCTATAATTCACCCCTCCACTTT. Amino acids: CASSPLTREKAYNSPLHF.

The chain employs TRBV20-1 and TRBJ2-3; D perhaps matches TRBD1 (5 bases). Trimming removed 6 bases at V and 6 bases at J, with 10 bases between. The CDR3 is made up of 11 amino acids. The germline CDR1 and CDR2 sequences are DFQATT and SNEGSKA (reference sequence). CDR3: CSAVAGDTQYF. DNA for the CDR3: TGCAGTGCAGTAGCAGGGGATACGCAGTATTTT.

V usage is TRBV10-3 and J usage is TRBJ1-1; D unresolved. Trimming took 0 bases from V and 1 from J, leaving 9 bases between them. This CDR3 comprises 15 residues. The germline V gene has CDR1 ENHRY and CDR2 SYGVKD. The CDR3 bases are TGTGCCATCAGTGAGTCGACTCGGGGGAACACTGAAGCTTTCTTT. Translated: CAISESTRGNTEAFF.

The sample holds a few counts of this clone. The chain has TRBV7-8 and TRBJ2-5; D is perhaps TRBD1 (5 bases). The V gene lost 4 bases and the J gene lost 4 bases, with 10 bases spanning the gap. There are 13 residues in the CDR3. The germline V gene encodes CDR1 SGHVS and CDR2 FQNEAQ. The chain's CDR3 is CASSWGEAETQYF. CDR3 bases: TGTGCCAGCAGCTGGGGCGAGGCAGAGACCCAGTACTTC.

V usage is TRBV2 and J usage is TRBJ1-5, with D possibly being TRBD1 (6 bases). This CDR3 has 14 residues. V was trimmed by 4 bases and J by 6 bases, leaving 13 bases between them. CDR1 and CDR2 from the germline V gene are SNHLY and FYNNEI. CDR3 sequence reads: CASSVNRVGQPQHF. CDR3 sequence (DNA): TGTGCCAGCAGTGTTAACAGGGTGGGTCAGCCCCAGCATTTT.